These 13 T cell receptor beta chains were all obtained from the same sample, sequenced in a study of T cell repertoires in cytomegalovirus infection. Their antigen targets remain unknown. TCRdb ran MiXCR on the reads and lists one entry per CDR3 protein. The sample records 450,000 to 600,000 distinct CDR3 sequences, about 39% being singletons. The source material was cultured PBMCs, sampled from culture after CMV antigen stimulation. Receptors originate from a human donor in good health (CMV status not recorded). Some clones in this sample may be carry-over from other donors' samples.

In its sample, this clonotype was seen a few times. The chain has TRBV12-3 or TRBV12-4 and TRBJ2-2, with 11 bases matching TRBD2. The ends lost 4 bases at V and 5 bases at J; junction bases unmatched: 3. CDR3 size: 15 residues. CDR3 region: CASSSGLAETGELFF. CDR3 DNA sequence: TGTGCCAGCAGTTCGGGACTAGCGGAAACCGGGGAGCTGTTTTTT.

The V and J genes are TRBV29-1 and TRBJ2-3, with 9 bases fitting TRBD2. CDR1 and CDR2 (germline): SQVTM, ANQGSEA. The CDR3 is 12 residues long. V dropped 4 bases and J dropped 6; count of bases not matched to a gene: 2. The CDR3 nucleotides read TGCAGCGTTGGTCTAGCGGGGGATACGCAGTATTTT. Residues: CSVGLAGDTQYF.

This chain uses TRBV7-9 with TRBJ2-3, with 7 nucleotides matching TRBD1. CDR1 is SEHNR and CDR2 is FQNEAQ in the germline V gene (reference sequence). Trimming cost V 8 bases and J 0 bases; bases outside gene matches: 2. The CDR3 covers 13 residues. The chain's CDR3 is CASDRASTDTQYF. The CDR3 DNA sequence: TGTGCCAGCGACAGGGCTAGCACAGATACGCAGTATTTT.

This clonotype was picked up a small number of times. The rearrangement joins TRBV7-9 to TRBJ2-1; D might be TRBD2 (6 bases). Germline values: CDR1 SEHNR, CDR2 FQNEAQ (reference sequence). Trimming stripped 4 bases from V and 7 bases from J, with 17 bases between. This CDR3 has 15 residues. CDR3 amino acids: CASSSSAFGGNEQFF. Here the CDR3 DNA reads TGTGCCAGCAGCTCATCCGCCTTCGGAGGGAATGAGCAGTTCTTC.

This chain connects TRBV7-2 to TRBJ2-1; D gene ambiguous. V was pared by 3 bases and J by 4 bases, with 16 bases between. In germline, CDR1 is SGHTA, CDR2 FQGNSA. The length of the CDR3 is 16 residues. CDR3 coding DNA: TGTGCCAGCAGCTTCTCCGGACGCGAGTCTTACAATGAGCAGTTCTTC. Protein sequence: CASSFSGRESYNEQFF.

V gene TRBV5-1 combines with J gene TRBJ2-3, with 13 bases matching TRBD2. V lost 5 bases to trimming and J lost 4 bases; unmatched junction nucleotides: 4. This CDR3 has 15 residues. CDR1 and CDR2 (germline): SGHRS, YFSETQ. CDR3 loop: CASSPGLAGSDTQYF. CDR3 sequence (DNA): TGCGCCAGCAGTCCGGGACTAGCGGGGTCAGATACGCAGTATTTT.

This CDR3 reads CASTSGQGDQPQHF. The CDR3 nucleotides are TGTGCCAGCACCTCGGGACAGGGGGATCAGCCCCAGCATTTT. V gene TRBV12-3 or TRBV12-4 combines with J gene TRBJ1-5; 11 positions agree with TRBD1. The CDR3 is 14 residues long. Trimming took 7 bases from V and 5 from J; bases not matched to a gene: 4.

V gene TRBV10-3 combines with J gene TRBJ1-2, with TRBD1 matching 7 bases. There are 12 residues in the CDR3. CDR1 ENHRY and CDR2 SYGVKD come from the germline V gene. Germline trimming cut 6 bases from V and 5 bases from J; bases unmatched to any gene: 3. DNA for the CDR3: TGTGCCATCAGGGGGACAGTATATGGCTACACCTTC. It is translated as CAIRGTVYGYTF.

The rearrangement links TRBV4-1 to TRBJ1-6; TRBD1 might be the D (5 bases). CDR3 length equals 18 residues. The V end was cut by 2 bases, the J end by 7 bases, with 21 bases between. CDR1 and CDR2 (germline): MGHRA, YSYEKL. CDR3 protein: CASSQINRIVGRNSPLHF. Here the CDR3 DNA reads TGCGCCAGCAGCCAAATCAACAGGATCGTCGGGAGGAATTCACCCCTCCACTTT.

This sequence joins TRBV7-6 and TRBJ2-5; 10 bases fit TRBD1. The V and J ends lost 6 bases and 4 bases, in that order; junction bases with no gene match: 8. The CDR3 runs to 15 residues. Per the germline V gene, CDR1 is SGHVS and CDR2 is FNYEAQ. This chain's CDR3 is CASSPAGQGGETQYF. The CDR3 DNA is TGTGCCAGCAGTCCCGCAGGACAGGGGGGAGAGACCCAGTACTTC.

This clonotype was recorded many times. The J gene is TRBJ1-3, the V gene TRBV6-1, with D hard to call. Germline CDR1 and CDR2: MNHNS and SASEGT. The CDR3 sequence is 14 residues long. Trimming took off 1 base at V and 0 bases at J, with 4 bases between the two ends. The CDR3 DNA reads as TGTGCCAGCAGTGAAGACAGCTCTGGAAACACCATATATTTT. This encodes CASSEDSSGNTIYF.

This chain uses TRBV19 with TRBJ2-1; D may match TRBD1 or TRBD2 (5 bases each). The CDR3 contains 14 residues. The V and J ends lost 10 bases and 6 bases respectively, with 19 bases between them. The germline V gene has CDR1 LNHDA and CDR2 SQIVND (reference sequence). The CDR3 nucleotides read TGTGCCACGAGGGGTCGGGGTGAACGCAATGAGCAGTTCTTC. This codes for CATRGRGERNEQFF.

The V and J genes are TRBV7-6 and TRBJ2-7; D call uncertain. The CDR3 is 11 residues long. V dropped 5 bases and J dropped 7 bases, with 9 bases sitting between them. In germline, CDR1 is SGHVS, CDR2 FNYEAQ. CDR3: CASSSSEEQYF. In nucleotides, the CDR3 is TGTGCCAGCAGCAGCAGCGAGGAGCAGTACTTC.